This TCR beta chain was profiled in a study of blood T cell repertoires in COVID-19. At the level of the study: The origin of the acute and convalescent COVID-19 samples was the United States, Italy and Spain. Sources were T cells, B-cell-depleted T cells, or PBMCs; the material itself was cDNA or gDNA.

Per germline, CDR1 MNHEY and CDR2 SVGAGI. The V gene end was trimmed by 6 bases and the J gene end by 6 bases; junction bases not matched to a gene: 2. This CDR3 comprises 12 residues. Original data processing: Reference gene primer amplification in the assay estimated nucleated cell counts. Method: immunoSEQ multiplex PCR; TCRdb's copy keeps in-frame clones and lacks some. That table furnishes V, J and clone size, whereas the DNA furnished D and trimming. The profile shows about 150,000 clones, 65% to 85% of them singletons. The specimen sequenced was peripheral blood. The TCR originated in a woman in her sixties or seventies with acute or convalescent COVID-19. The rearrangement links TRBV6-5 to TRBJ1-2, with 9 bases aligning to TRBD1. The CDR3 is CASRGQGDGYTF. In DNA, the CDR3 is TGTGCCAGCAGGGGACAGGGAGATGGCTACACCTTC.